This TCR beta chain was sequenced in a study of PD-1 and CTLA-4 blockade in melanoma. Some clones are missing from TCRdb's copy, which holds only in-frame ones; the method was immunoSEQ multiplex PCR. The sample has about 30,000 clones; around 90% are singletons. This clone was seen a few times. The CDR3 contains 15 residues. V lost 3 bases to trimming and J lost 0 bases; unmatched junction nucleotides: 2. Germline V CDR1 and CDR2: MGHRA, YSYEKL. The J gene is TRBJ1-3, the V gene TRBV4-1; TRBD1 agrees at 7 bases. The source is a human donor with melanoma. The source was CD8+ T cells from peripheral blood, collected from a patient given anti-PD-1 treatment. The CDR3 nucleotides read TGCGCCAGCAGCCAGGACAGGAGCTCTGGAAACACCATATATTTT. This encodes CASSQDRSSGNTIYF.